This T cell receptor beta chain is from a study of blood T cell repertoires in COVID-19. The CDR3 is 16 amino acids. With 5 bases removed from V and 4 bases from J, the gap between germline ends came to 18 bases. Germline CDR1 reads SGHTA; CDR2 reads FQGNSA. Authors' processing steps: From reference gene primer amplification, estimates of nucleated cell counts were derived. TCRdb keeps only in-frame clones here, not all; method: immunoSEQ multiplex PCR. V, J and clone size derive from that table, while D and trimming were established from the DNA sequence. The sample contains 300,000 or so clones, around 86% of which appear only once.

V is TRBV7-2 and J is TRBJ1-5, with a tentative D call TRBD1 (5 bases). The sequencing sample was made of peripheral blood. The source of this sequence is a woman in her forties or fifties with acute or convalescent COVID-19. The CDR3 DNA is TGTGCCAGCAGCCCACTGGCCGGGACTCTAAATCAGCCCCAGCATTTT. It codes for CASSPLAGTLNQPQHF. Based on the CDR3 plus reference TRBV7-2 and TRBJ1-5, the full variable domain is GAGVSQSPSNKVTEKGKDVELRCDPISGHTALYWYRQSLGQGLEFLIYFQGNSAPDKSGLPSDRFSAERTGGSVSTLTIQRTQQEDSAVYLCASSPLAGTLNQPQHFGDGTRLSIL.